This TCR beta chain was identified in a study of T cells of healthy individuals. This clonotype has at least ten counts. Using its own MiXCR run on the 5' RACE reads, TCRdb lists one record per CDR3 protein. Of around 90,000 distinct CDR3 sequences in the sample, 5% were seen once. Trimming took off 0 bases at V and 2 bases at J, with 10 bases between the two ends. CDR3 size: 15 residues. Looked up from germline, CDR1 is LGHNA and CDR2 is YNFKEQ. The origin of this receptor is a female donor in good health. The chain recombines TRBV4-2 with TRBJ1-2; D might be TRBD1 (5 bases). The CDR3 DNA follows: TGTGCCAGCAGCCAAGATGGGGGGAAGAACTATGGCTACACCTTC. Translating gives CASSQDGGKNYGYTF.